This section outlines one T cell receptor beta chain sequence together with its context. This clonotype was detected ten times or more. Its antigen is unknown. Per-nucleotide qualities are absent, and no much larger clonotype sits a single base away. The TCR beta CDR3 regions were amplified from the RNA transcripts. The first round of RT-PCR for the TCR CDR3 was performed with the HTBI primer set and the Qiagen OneStep RT-PCR kit. Libraries were constructed in a second round of multiplex PCR, after which size selection and purification were carried out. Sequencing of the libraries was done on an Illumina HiSeq2000 using paired-end 100 bp reads. In the paper's pipeline: SOAPnuke was used to process the raw data, removing reads that contained adapters or uncalled bases, had a mean Phred below 15, or lacked an exact match to the constant primer or identifier. COPE v1.2.5 was used to merge the high-quality paired reads, and each unique nucleotide sequence was defined as a clonotype. Clonotypes were aligned to IMGT TRBV, TRBD and TRBJ reference segments using MiTCR v1.1. Analysis was restricted to V-J combinations with a frequency above 0.0001, which covered roughly 99% of repertoires. A TCS score was defined as the ratio between F50 (clonal expansion) and ExV (chaos), using BLOSUM62-based TCRdist between CDR3 peptides within each V-J. Welch's t-statistics and random forest reduced around 550 V-J features to roughly 13, which were used in a naive Bayes classifier (R e1071). The public reads were reprocessed in TCRdb via fastp at Q25 and MiXCR, keeping in-frame beta chains. For every CDR3 protein sequence, its rows merge into one entry that carries the most common genes and DNA. What appears here as the V and J calls and clone size reflects TCRdb's work, not the paper's. The sample profile shows fewer than 550,000 distinct CDR3 sequences; less than 20% of them were found once. Of the sample, approximately 7.5% falls within the top ten clones.

CDR1 is given as GTSNPN and CDR2 as SVGIG, both from the germline V gene (reference sequence). V loses 4 bases, J loses 8 bases, and the germline ends lie 17 bases apart. The CDR3 has 13 amino acids, counting the end cysteine and phenylalanine. Only the CDR3 region is kept as DNA, spanning 39 bases read in frame from base 1. This record comes from a study of T cells in Graves' hyperthyroidism and ophthalmopathy (dated by TCRdb to between 2018 and 2020). Background for the entire study: Peripheral blood was sampled at the time of initial diagnosis, prior to any treatment. A discovery cohort of fewer than 110 patients, about 44 with Graves' ophthalmopathy and about 58 with stable Graves' hyperthyroidism, was used to find distinguishing TCR V-J signatures. Prospective prediction of ophthalmopathy was tested in an independent validation cohort consisting of fewer than 20 hyperthyroidism patients and around 17 patients who later progressed to ophthalmopathy. The roughly 100 discovery patients were randomly split 7:3 into training and test sets. The study also compared thyroid tissue and blood T-cell repertoires from 5 to 7 Graves' hyperthyroidism patients. Once sampling was done, hyperthyroidism patients were given methimazole at a starting dose of 30 mg daily, whereas ophthalmopathy patients were given high-dose intravenous methylprednisolone. TCR Vbeta CDR3 sequencing of 120 to 150 peripheral blood samples (roughly 41 ophthalmopathy, about 74 hyperthyroidism and approximately 17 progressor patients) is reported in the paper.

A patient counted as having stable Graves' hyperthyroidism if no progression to ophthalmopathy occurred over 18 months of follow-up. Hyperthyroidism patients were newly diagnosed, had a disease duration of under 2 months, and were aged 18 to 65 years. Exclusion was applied to patients with uncontrolled infections, other autoimmune diseases, pregnancy or lactation. Diagnoses were established on the basis of clinical symptoms, serum thyroxine and TRAb, thyroid ultrasound, and orbital computed tomography. PBMCs were separated from roughly 10 ml of fresh peripheral blood using Ficoll-Paque density gradient centrifugation. Total RNA was extracted using Trizol reagent, and RNA quality was assessed on an Agilent 2100 Bioanalyzer. Broader findings and caveats from the paper: A 13 V-J signature model separated ophthalmopathy from stable hyperthyroidism, with 87.88% sensitivity and roughly 81% specificity in cross-validation and 80%/75% in testing. Most expanded thyroid clonotypes (frequency above 0.001) were also detected in blood, a finding suggesting that blood repertoires may reflect thyroid immune responses. Sample size was not statistically predetermined, and blinding of investigators to group allocation was not performed. During validation, the model predicted progression to ophthalmopathy a median of approximately 6 months ahead of onset, with roughly 65% sensitivity and almost 75% specificity.

The TCR sequence derives from a woman aged 18 to 35 with Graves' hyperthyroidism. The sample consisted of blood. The chain was built from TRBV30 and TRBJ1-2; 5 matching bases give a weak D call of TRBD1. The CDR3 reads CAWTIGAGGGYTF. The sequence in DNA is TGTGCCTGGACTATCGGGGCCGGAGGGGGCTACACCTTC.